The clone carrying this TCR beta chain occurred a few times. What it recognizes is unknown. This sample is part of a study of T cells in Graves' hyperthyroidism and ophthalmopathy. It was RNA transcripts that yielded the amplified TCR beta CDR3 regions. A first-round RT-PCR of the TCR CDR3 used the HTBI primer set. MiXCR, run by TCRdb on the multiplex PCR reads, gives a single entry per CDR3 protein. This table has 600,000 to 900,000 distinct CDR3 sequences, around 15% appearing once. Looked up from germline, CDR1 is LGHDT and CDR2 is YNNKEL (reference sequence). The CDR3 extends over 17 amino acids. J gave up 2 bases and V 1 base, and 6 bases lay outside the gene matches. Study findings and constraints: Expanded thyroid clonotypes (above 0.001) were mostly also found in blood. Median prediction lead before ophthalmopathy onset was 6.5 to 7 months with the model.

Patients with uncontrolled infections, other autoimmune diseases, pregnancy or lactation were excluded. Diagnoses were made from clinical symptoms, serum measures (thyroxine and TRAb), thyroid ultrasound and orbital computed tomography. The V and J genes are TRBV3-1 and TRBJ2-3; 10 nucleotides match TRBD2. Sequenced sample: blood. This clonotype was obtained from a man younger than 35 with Graves' hyperthyroidism. The CDR3 DNA sequence: TGTGCCAGCAGCCAAGTTGGGACTAGCGCGGACACAGATACGCAGTATTTT. It yields the protein CASSQVGTSADTDTQYF.